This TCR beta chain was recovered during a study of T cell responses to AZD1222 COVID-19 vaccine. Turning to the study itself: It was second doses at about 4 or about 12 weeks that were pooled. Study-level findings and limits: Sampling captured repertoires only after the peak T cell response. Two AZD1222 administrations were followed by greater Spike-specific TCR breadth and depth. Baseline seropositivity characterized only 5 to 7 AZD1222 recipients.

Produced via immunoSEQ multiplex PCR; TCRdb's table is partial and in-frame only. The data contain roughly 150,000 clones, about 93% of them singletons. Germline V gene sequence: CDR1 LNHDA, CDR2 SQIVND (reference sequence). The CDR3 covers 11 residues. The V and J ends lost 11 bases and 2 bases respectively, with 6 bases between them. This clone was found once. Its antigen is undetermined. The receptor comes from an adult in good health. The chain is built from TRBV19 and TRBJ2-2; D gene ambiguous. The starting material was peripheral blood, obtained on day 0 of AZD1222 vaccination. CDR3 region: CAGVNTGELFF. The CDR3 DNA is TGTGCCGGGGTAAACACCGGGGAGCTGTTTTTT.